The 30 T cell receptor beta chains presented below share a single source sample, sequenced in a study of blood T cell repertoires in COVID-19. Here immunoSEQ multiplex PCR was the method, and the copy in TCRdb shows in-frame clones only, minus some. The sample yields more than 100,000 clones, around 80% seen once. The sample comprised peripheral blood. These receptor sequences come from a woman of 80 years or more with acute or convalescent COVID-19.

CDR3 loop: CASSYLQGRGGYTF. DNA of the CDR3: TGTGCCAGCAGCTATCTCCAGGGAAGAGGCGGCTACACCTTC. The gene calls are TRBV7-2 and TRBJ1-2, with D possibly being TRBD1 (5 bases). Germline V gene data show CDR1 as SGHTA and CDR2 as FQGNSA. This CDR3 is built from 14 residues. With 4 bases removed from V and 8 bases from J, the gap between germline ends came to 17 bases.

This chain uses TRBV4-2 with TRBJ2-1; 11 bases are a match to TRBD2. Germline assignment: CDR1 LGHNA and CDR2 YNFKEQ. This CDR3 region has 16 residues. With 4 bases clipped from V and 1 base from J, the junction kept 3 bases outside the gene matches. The CDR3: CASSRIAGGSYNEQFF. The CDR3, as DNA: TGTGCCAGCAGCCGAATAGCGGGAGGGTCCTACAATGAGCAGTTCTTC.

This chain links TRBV10-3 with TRBJ2-3, with 7 bases that match TRBD1. The J segment lost 3 bases and the V segment lost 6 bases, leaving 6 bases of the junction unmatched. The germline CDR1 and CDR2 sequences are ENHRY and SYGVKD. The CDR3 contains 14 residues. The CDR3, as DNA: TGTGCCATCAGGTCCGCGACAGGGACAGATACGCAGTATTTT. Its protein product is CAIRSATGTDTQYF.

The J gene is TRBJ2-2, the V gene TRBV4-2; D gene ambiguous. Germline assignment: CDR1 LGHNA and CDR2 YNFKEQ. V lost 4 bases and J 1 base, leaving 10 bases between the germline ends. CDR3 length: 15 residues. CDR3 DNA sequence: TGTGCCAGCAGCCTTAGCAGCCAGAACACCGGGGAGCTGTTTTTT. Translation: CASSLSSQNTGELFF.

The table lists this clone with a count of one. The genes are TRBV2 and TRBJ2-5; 7 nucleotides line up with TRBD1. In germline, CDR1 is SNHLY, CDR2 FYNNEI. The CDR3 spans 13 residues. Losses at the gene ends were 1 base for V and 5 bases for J; bases not matched to a gene: 1. The CDR3 reads CASSEDRGETQYF. CDR3 nucleotides: TGTGCCAGCAGTGAAGACAGGGGTGAGACCCAGTACTTC.

The chain recombines TRBV25-1 with TRBJ2-7; D possibly corresponds to TRBD1 (6 bases). The CDR3 consists of 13 residues. V was cut by 10 bases and J by 0 bases, with 13 bases left in between. Germline V gene sequence: CDR1 MGHDK, CDR2 SYGVNS. The CDR3 region has the DNA TGTGCCACCCGTAGGACAGCCTCCTACGAGCAGTACTTC. Its translation: CATRRTASYEQYF.

This clone showed up just once. The V and J genes are TRBV19 and TRBJ1-2, with D uncertain. CDR1 and CDR2 from the germline V gene are LNHDA and SQIVND (reference sequence). V lost 6 bases and J lost 0, with 11 bases in between. This CDR3 contains 14 residues. The CDR3 nucleotides are TGTGCCAGTAGCTCGACACTAGCTAACTATGGCTACACCTTC. It specifies CASSSTLANYGYTF.

This chain links TRBV5-1 with TRBJ1-3, with 7 nucleotides matching TRBD1. V was clipped by 0 bases and J by 3 bases; unmatched bases: 6. CDR3 length equals 16 residues. Germline V gene sequence: CDR1 SGHRS, CDR2 YFSETQ. This chain's CDR3 is CASSLGTGEIGNTIYF. CDR3 sequence (DNA): TGCGCCAGCAGCTTGGGTACAGGGGAGATTGGAAACACCATATATTTT.

V and J are TRBV7-9 and TRBJ1-5, with 7 bases aligning to TRBD1. Germline V gene sequence: CDR1 SEHNR, CDR2 FQNEAQ (reference sequence). The V segment lost 6 bases and the J segment 6 bases; nucleotides outside the gene matches: 8. This CDR3 has 14 amino acids. The CDR3 coding sequence is TGTGCCAGCAGTCAACAGGGGAACTCTCAGCCCCAGCATTTT. Residues: CASSQQGNSQPQHF.

The chain recombines TRBV12-3 or TRBV12-4 with TRBJ1-1; D is unclear. The CDR3 is 12 residues long. The V end was cut by 8 bases, the J end by 2 bases, with 9 bases between. The CDR3 DNA sequence: TGTGCCAGCTCGTCGGTTAACACTGAAGCTTTCTTT. This gives the protein CASSSVNTEAFF.

The genes are TRBV6-5 and TRBJ2-2, with a weak D call TRBD1 (6 bases). Trimming took off 4 bases at V and 6 bases at J, with 15 bases between the two ends. This CDR3 is 15 amino acids long. From germline, CDR1 is MNHEY and CDR2 SVGAGI. The CDR3 DNA reads as TGTGCCAGCAGTTTGACAGGAAATAGCCCCGGGGAGCTGTTTTTT. Its protein product is CASSLTGNSPGELFF.

Only one count was recorded for this clone. The chain recombines TRBV6-5 with TRBJ2-2; TRBD1 matches at 7 bases. Germline CDR1 reads MNHEY; CDR2 reads SVGAGI. CDR3 length: 14 residues. The V gene end was trimmed by 2 bases and the J gene end by 7 bases; junction bases not matched to a gene: 4. CDR3 protein: CASSYDRVGGELFF. The DNA for the CDR3 is TGTGCCAGCAGTTACGACAGGGTGGGCGGGGAGCTGTTTTTT.

This clone was detected only a few times. V is TRBV2 and J is TRBJ1-5; D unresolved. The CDR3 runs to 15 residues. V was shortened by 7 bases and J by 0 bases, with 13 bases between the two germline ends. Germline V gene data show CDR1 as SNHLY and CDR2 as FYNNEI. The CDR3, as DNA: TGTGCCAGCACCCGAGGAGCCCATAGCAATCAGCCCCAGCATTTT. It codes for CASTRGAHSNQPQHF.

V is TRBV6-6 and J is TRBJ1-2; perhaps TRBD1 as D (6 bases). V was shortened by 6 bases and J by 5 bases, with 10 bases between the two germline ends. Germline V lookup: CDR1 MNHNY, CDR2 SVGAGI (reference sequence). This CDR3 has 12 residues. CDR3 sequence reads: CASRAGEYGYTF. The DNA for the CDR3 is TGTGCCAGCAGGGCAGGGGAGTATGGCTACACCTTC.

The V and J genes are TRBV7-2 and TRBJ1-1, with unresolved D. The CDR3 is made up of 14 amino acids. With 1 base removed from V and 4 bases from J, the gap between germline ends came to 10 bases. Germline assignment: CDR1 SGHTA and CDR2 FQGNSA. The chain's CDR3 is CASSLGTGITEAFF. CDR3 nucleotides: TGTGCCAGCAGCTTAGGTACGGGGATCACTGAAGCTTTCTTT.

The CDR3, as DNA: TGTGCCAGCACCCGGGACAGGGTGACAGATACGCAGTATTTT. This sequence encodes CASTRDRVTDTQYF. The chain is built from TRBV28 and TRBJ2-3; 9 bases fit TRBD1. V dropped 7 bases and J dropped 3; count of bases not matched to a gene: 5. Germline V CDR1 and CDR2: MDHEN, SYDVKM. This CDR3 is 14 amino acids long.

The rearrangement joins TRBV27 to TRBJ1-1, with 8 bases that match TRBD1. This CDR3 is built from 13 residues. Germline V CDR1 and CDR2: MNHEY, SMNVEV (reference sequence). With 6 bases clipped from V and 3 bases from J, the junction kept 3 bases outside the gene matches. CDR3 sequence reads: CASSRGRYTEAFF. The CDR3 bases are TGTGCCAGCAGCAGGGGGCGGTACACTGAAGCTTTCTTT.

The V gene is TRBV9, the J gene TRBJ1-2; D unclear. Between the trimmed V and J ends, which lost 1 base and 3 bases, there was a span of 13 bases. Germline assignment: CDR1 SGDLS and CDR2 YYNGEE. The CDR3 consists of 15 residues. CDR3: CASSVFVGFDYGYTF. CDR3 bases: TGTGCCAGCAGCGTATTCGTCGGGTTTGACTATGGCTACACCTTC.

V gene TRBV11-2 combines with J gene TRBJ2-5, with D unresolved. From germline, CDR1 is SGHAT and CDR2 FQNNGV. Trimming took 2 bases from V and 9 from J, leaving 13 bases between them. This CDR3 has 13 amino acids. CDR3 DNA sequence: TGTGCCAGCAGCTTACTCCGCGCCGCGGCCCAGTACTTC. Its translation is CASSLLRAAAQYF. The full variable domain, rest sourced from reference TRBV11-2 and TRBJ2-5, is EAGVAQSPRYKIIEKRQSVAFWCNPISGHATLYWYQQILGQGPKLLIQFQNNGVVDDSQLPKDRFSAERLKGVDSTLKIQPAKLEDSAVYLCASSLLRAAAQYFGPGTRLLVL.

The chain combines TRBV3-1 (or the pseudogene TRBV3-2) with TRBJ2-1; no clear D. V dropped 1 base and J dropped 15 bases, with 16 bases sitting between them. The CDR3 covers 13 residues. CDR1 and CDR2 from the germline V gene are LGHDT and YNNKEL (reference sequence). The CDR3 coding sequence is TGTGCCAGCAGCCAAGTCCCGGCGGAGCCCCGGTTCTTC. Translation: CASSQVPAEPRFF.

This clone was counted a few times. The genes are TRBV30 and TRBJ1-3; no firm D call. CDR3 length: 13 amino acids. Germline V gives CDR1 GTSNPN, CDR2 SVGIG (reference sequence). V lost 0 bases and J 2 bases, leaving 5 bases between the germline ends. Written as DNA, the CDR3 is TGTGCCTGGAGTGTTTCAGCTGGAAACACCATATATTTT. This sequence encodes CAWSVSAGNTIYF.

The chain couples TRBV28 to TRBJ2-2; D is perhaps TRBD2 (7 bases). CDR3 size: 14 residues. V was clipped by 7 bases and J by 4 bases, with 13 bases between them. The germline gives CDR1 MDHEN, CDR2 SYDVKM. The CDR3 here is CASTPRGGTGELFF. The DNA of the CDR3 is TGTGCCAGCACCCCGAGGGGGGGCACCGGGGAGCTGTTTTTT. The full variable domain, rest sourced from reference TRBV28 and TRBJ2-2, is DVKVTQSSRYLVKRTGEKVFLECVQDMDHENMFWYRQDPGLGLRLIYFSYDVKMKEKGDIPEGYSVSREKKERFSLILESASTNQTSMYLCASTPRGGTGELFFGEGSRLTVL.

This clone occurred a few times. The chain links TRBV30 to TRBJ1-1; D unclear. V lost 3 bases, J lost 6 bases, and 11 bases lay in between. This CDR3 is 12 amino acids long. CDR1 is GTSNPN and CDR2 is SVGIG in the germline V gene (reference sequence). CDR3 bases: TGTGCCTGGAGGGTACTGAGGGCTGAAGCTTTCTTT. As protein: CAWRVLRAEAFF.

This clone was seen once. In this CDR3 the conserved last residue, phenylalanine or tryptophan, is missing, so a read error is likely. CDR3 loop: CASSFGVNYGYTL. The CDR3 nucleotides read TGTGCCAGCAGTTTCGGGGTTAACTATGGCTACACCCTC. V usage is TRBV12-3 or TRBV12-4 and J usage is TRBJ1-2; D ambiguous. The CDR3 contains 13 residues. V lost 3 bases to trimming and J lost 1 base, with 6 bases between them.

The chain links TRBV2 to TRBJ2-5, with TRBD1 matching over 7 bases. With 5 bases clipped from V and 3 bases from J, the junction kept 6 bases outside the gene matches. CDR3 length: 14 amino acids. Germline V CDR1 and CDR2: SNHLY, FYNNEI. The DNA for the CDR3 is TGTGCCAGCAGTTACGGACAGGTTGAAGAGACCCAGTACTTC. Protein: CASSYGQVEETQYF.

V is TRBV7-2 and J is TRBJ2-7; 13 bases fit TRBD2. This CDR3 comprises 16 residues. V shed 1 base, J shed 4 bases, and the junction held 4 bases outside the gene matches. Germline CDR1 is SGHTA and CDR2 is FQGNSA. The CDR3 DNA reads as TGTGCCAGCAGCTTAGAAGGGACTAGCGGGGTATACGAGCAGTACTTC. Translating it yields CASSLEGTSGVYEQYF.

V usage is TRBV7-2 and J usage is TRBJ1-2, with unresolved D. Germline assignment: CDR1 SGHTA and CDR2 FQGNSA. Deletions cut 1 base from V and 4 bases from J, with 10 bases between. The CDR3 consists of 14 residues. In nucleotides, the CDR3 is TGTGCCAGCAGCTTAGAGACAAGGCGCTATGGCTACACCTTC. It encodes CASSLETRRYGYTF.

The chain couples TRBV24-1 to TRBJ2-3, with D perhaps TRBD2 (5 bases). This CDR3 contains 16 residues. V was cut by 0 bases and J by 0 bases, with 9 bases left in between. The germline gives CDR1 KGHDR, CDR2 SFDVKD. In DNA, the CDR3 is TGTGCCACCAGTGATTTGCGAGCGGATAGCACAGATACGCAGTATTTT. It encodes CATSDLRADSTDTQYF.

The chain joins TRBV24-1 to TRBJ2-7; possible D gene TRBD2, 6 bases. V was trimmed by 3 bases and J by 3 bases, leaving 8 bases between them. CDR1 and CDR2 from the germline V gene are KGHDR and SFDVKD. The CDR3 is 13 amino acids. The CDR3 DNA reads TGTGCCACCAGTGATGCGGGACTCTACGAGCAGTACTTC. This encodes CATSDAGLYEQYF.

This clone was detected a few times. This sequence joins TRBV7-3 and TRBJ1-1; 8 bases match TRBD1. The germline gives CDR1 SGHTA, CDR2 FQGTGA. V was pared by 2 bases and J by 7 bases, with 3 bases of the junction left unmatched. The length of the CDR3 is 13 residues. In DNA form, the CDR3 reads TGTGCCAGCAGCTTATCAGGGGGCGGTGAAGCTTTCTTT. It encodes CASSLSGGGEAFF.